The 26 T cell receptor beta chains below come from one sample, sequenced in a study of T cells after yellow fever vaccination. TCRdb re-called the 5' RACE reads with MiXCR, one entry per CDR3 protein. This repertoire shows a few hundred thousand distinct CDR3 sequences, 10% to 15% found once; its top ten account for 0.45% to 0.65%. The sequencing here drew on CD4+ T cells sorted from PBMCs, taken 45 days after the yellow fever booster vaccination. The receptors derive from a man younger than 40 who received the YFV17D yellow fever vaccine.

This clonotype occurred a few times. This chain links TRBV20-1 with TRBJ1-6, with D hard to call. This CDR3 contains 14 residues. Trimming cost V 6 bases and J 5 bases, with 14 bases left between them. Germline V gene sequence: CDR1 DFQATT, CDR2 SNEGSKA (reference sequence). The CDR3 here is CSARPGQNNSPLHF. As DNA, the CDR3 is TGCAGTGCGAGGCCCGGGCAGAATAATTCACCCCTCCACTTT.

The chain joins TRBV5-1 to TRBJ2-2; TRBD1 matches 11 bases. Germline CDR1 and CDR2: SGHRS and YFSETQ. The CDR3 contains 17 residues. Losses at the gene ends were 0 bases for V and 6 bases for J; bases not matched to a gene: 7. CDR3 nucleotides: TGCGCCAGCAGCTTGGTGCGCGGACAGGGGGCGCCCGGGGAGCTGTTTTTT. As protein: CASSLVRGQGAPGELFF.

This clonotype was observed a handful of times. The chain is built from TRBV5-1 and TRBJ2-7; 7 bases are a match to TRBD2. This CDR3 is 16 amino acids long. In germline, CDR1 is SGHRS, CDR2 YFSETQ. The V and J ends lost 0 bases and 0 bases, in that order; junction bases with no gene match: 6. The CDR3 coding sequence is TGCGCCAGCAGCTTGGAAACTAGCGCGAGCTCCTACGAGCAGTACTTC. Translating gives CASSLETSASSYEQYF.

On this clonotype: A read error may account for a junction end that differs from germline. The rearrangement links TRBV7-2 to TRBJ2-1; D may be TRBD2 (6 bases). CDR1 and CDR2 (germline): SGHTA, FQGNSA. The CDR3 has 13 residues. CDR3 residues: CASSLLKEGASIF. The CDR3 DNA reads TGTGCCAGCAGCTTATTAAAGGAGGGAGCCTCAATCTTC.

The chain joins TRBV4-1 to TRBJ2-1; D possibly matches TRBD1 or TRBD2 (6 bases each). V lost 5 bases and J lost 6, with 17 bases in between. Germline V gives CDR1 MGHRA, CDR2 YSYEKL. CDR3 length: 15 amino acids. The CDR3 spells CASSRGGLAINEQFF. The CDR3 DNA sequence: TGCGCCAGCAGCAGAGGGGGTCTAGCGATCAATGAGCAGTTCTTC.

The V and J genes are TRBV20-1 and TRBJ2-1, with D hard to call. The CDR3 has 16 amino acids. V was trimmed by 0 bases and J by 5 bases, leaving 17 bases between them. Germline lookup yields CDR1 DFQATT and CDR2 SNEGSKA (reference sequence). The CDR3 nucleotides are TGCAGTGCTAGAGATCGGCCTACAAGGACCAACAATGAGCAGTTCTTC. The encoded protein is CSARDRPTRTNNEQFF.

V gene TRBV29-1 combines with J gene TRBJ2-1, with 11 bases identical to TRBD2. Germline V gene sequence: CDR1 SQVTM, CDR2 ANQGSEA. V was clipped by 6 bases and J by 0 bases; unmatched bases: 7. The CDR3 has 16 amino acids. The CDR3 nucleotides are TGCAGCGTCGGGGGGACTAGCGGTTACTCCTACAATGAGCAGTTCTTC. Encoded protein: CSVGGTSGYSYNEQFF.

V is TRBV5-1 and J is TRBJ2-7; D remains ambiguous. V lost 0 bases and J 6 bases, leaving 13 bases between the germline ends. Germline V lookup: CDR1 SGHRS, CDR2 YFSETQ. This CDR3 has 14 amino acids. DNA of the CDR3: TGCGCCAGCAGCTTGGAAGTCGCGGTGGGCGAGCAGTACTTC. Its protein is CASSLEVAVGEQYF. The full variable domain, in which reference TRBV5-1 and TRBJ2-7 provide the parts outside the CDR3, is KAGVTQTPRYLIKTRGQQVTLSCSPISGHRSVSWYQQTPGQGLQFLFEYFSETQRNKGNFPGRFSGRQFSNSRSEMNVSTLELGDSALYLCASSLEVAVGEQYFGPGTRLTVT.

This clonotype was seen a few times. The chain joins TRBV7-2 to TRBJ2-7; 8 bases line up with TRBD2. The length of the CDR3 is 15 residues. Per germline, CDR1 SGHTA and CDR2 FQGNSA. V shed 1 base and J 4 bases; nucleotides not matched to a gene: 6. Here the CDR3 reads CASSLDAGGPYEQYF. The DNA of the CDR3 is TGTGCCAGCAGCTTAGACGCGGGAGGTCCATACGAGCAGTACTTC. Drawing the rest from reference TRBV7-2 and TRBJ2-7, the complete variable domain is GAGVSQSPSNKVTEKGKDVELRCDPISGHTALYWYRQSLGQGLEFLIYFQGNSAPDKSGLPSDRFSAERTGGSVSTLTIQRTQQEDSAVYLCASSLDAGGPYEQYFGPGTRLTVT.

There are many counts of this clonotype. A junction boundary mismatches the germline segment, possibly from a read error. CDR3 loop: CASSLAGISYYEQYF. In DNA form, the CDR3 reads TGTGCCAGCAGTCTAGCGGGAATCTCCTATTACGAGCAGTACTTC. The rearrangement joins TRBV12-3 or TRBV12-4 to TRBJ2-7, with 9 positions matching TRBD2. CDR3 length equals 15 residues.

This clonotype has just a few counts. The chain couples TRBV20-1 to TRBJ1-3; 10 nucleotides align to TRBD1. The CDR3 loop spans 14 amino acids. Germline CDR1 DFQATT, CDR2 SNEGSKA (reference sequence). V dropped 1 base and J dropped 8; count of bases not matched to a gene: 5. In DNA, the CDR3 is TGCAGTGCTAGAGCCGGGACAGGGGACCACACCATATATTTT. Residues: CSARAGTGDHTIYF.

This clonotype was found many times. The CDR3 DNA is TGCAGTGCTAGTTGGGAAGCGGGGGGCACAGATACGCAGTATTTT. It is translated as CSASWEAGGTDTQYF. The rearrangement uses TRBV20-1 and TRBJ2-3; TRBD2 matches at 8 bases. V trimming: 3 bases; J trimming: 1 base; junction bases outside the gene matches: 6. Looked up from germline, CDR1 is DFQATT and CDR2 is SNEGSKA (reference sequence). The CDR3 extends over 15 amino acids.

This clonotype showed up just once. The chain joins TRBV12-3 or TRBV12-4 to TRBJ1-2; D not certain. This CDR3 has 12 amino acids. Between the trimmed V and J ends, which lost 1 base and 8 bases, there was a span of 8 bases. The DNA for the CDR3 is TGTGCCAGCAGTTTAGGACATGGAGGCTACACCTTC. As protein: CASSLGHGGYTF.

This clonotype came up a few times. This chain links TRBV12-3 or TRBV12-4 with TRBJ1-5, with a possible D match to TRBD1 (6 bases). The CDR3 loop spans 13 amino acids. Trimming shortened V by 8 bases and J by 6 bases, and 14 bases separated the two germline ends. CDR3: CASAPGTSQPQHF. The CDR3 DNA is TGTGCCAGCGCTCCTGGGACATCTCAGCCCCAGCATTTT.

V usage is TRBV24-1 and J usage is TRBJ2-2; TRBD1 aligns across 8 bases. Germline assignment: CDR1 KGHDR and CDR2 SFDVKD. This CDR3 comprises 15 residues. With V trimmed by 4 bases and J by 8 bases, 8 bases remained unmatched. The CDR3 spells CATSDPRQGQGELFF. Here the CDR3 DNA reads TGTGCCACCAGTGACCCGAGACAGGGGCAGGGGGAGCTGTTTTTT.

V and J are TRBV28 and TRBJ2-7; D is possibly TRBD1 or TRBD2 (5 bases each). V was trimmed by 9 bases and J by 4 bases, leaving 19 bases between them. The germline gives CDR1 MDHEN, CDR2 SYDVKM. This CDR3 spans 14 amino acids. CDR3 sequence: CASTPRDGVYEQYF. The CDR3 DNA reads TGTGCCAGTACCCCCCGGGACGGAGTATACGAGCAGTACTTC.

This clonotype was seen more than once but under ten times. The chain uses TRBV23-1 and TRBJ2-7; TRBD2 agrees at 11 bases. TRBV23-1 is annotated as an ORF whose role is uncertain. The CDR3 is 16 amino acids. V lost 0 bases, J lost 2 bases, and 3 bases stayed unmatched. CDR3 residues: CASSQSASGRTYEQYF. The CDR3 nucleotides read TGCGCCAGCAGTCAATCGGCTAGCGGGAGGACCTACGAGCAGTACTTC.

The CDR3 reads CAISDRQESSYEQYF. CDR3 bases: TGTGCCATCAGTGATAGACAGGAAAGCTCCTACGAGCAGTACTTC. This sequence joins TRBV10-3 and TRBJ2-7, with a tentative D call TRBD1 (6 bases). Trimming took 3 bases from V and 0 from J, leaving 12 bases between them. CDR3 length equals 15 residues. Germline-derived CDR1 and CDR2 are ENHRY and SYGVKD.

This clonotype was detected a few times. The chain employs TRBV7-2 and TRBJ2-1; D ambiguous. Deletions cut 3 bases from V and 5 bases from J, with 8 bases between. Per germline, CDR1 SGHTA and CDR2 FQGNSA. CDR3 length: 13 amino acids. CDR3 residues: CASSLANHNEQFF. The CDR3 DNA sequence: TGTGCCAGCAGCTTGGCCAATCACAATGAGCAGTTCTTC. Supplemented by reference TRBV7-2 and TRBJ2-1, the full variable domain reads GAGVSQSPSNKVTEKGKDVELRCDPISGHTALYWYRQSLGQGLEFLIYFQGNSAPDKSGLPSDRFSAERTGGSVSTLTIQRTQQEDSAVYLCASSLANHNEQFFGPGTRLTVL.

The chain recombines TRBV9 with TRBJ2-3; D not certain. CDR3 length equals 13 residues. Trimming shortened V by 0 bases and J by 6 bases, and 8 bases separated the two germline ends. Germline CDR1 reads SGDLS; CDR2 reads YYNGEE. CDR3 DNA sequence: TGTGCCAGCAGCGTAGTAGGTCTCGATACGCAGTATTTT. Its protein product is CASSVVGLDTQYF.

This chain connects TRBV20-1 to TRBJ2-3; weak D call: TRBD2 (6 bases). The germline V gene has CDR1 DFQATT and CDR2 SNEGSKA (reference sequence). Trimming shortened V by 7 bases and J by 3 bases, and 14 bases separated the two germline ends. This CDR3 comprises 13 residues. The CDR3: CSVWEAQTDTQYF. CDR3 DNA sequence: TGCAGTGTCTGGGAGGCACAGACAGATACGCAGTATTTT.

This clonotype came up a few times. The chain combines TRBV20-1 with TRBJ2-3; maybe TRBD1 (6 bases). This CDR3 has 16 residues. CDR1 DFQATT and CDR2 SNEGSKA come from the germline V gene (reference sequence). With 0 bases removed from V and 1 base from J, the gap between germline ends came to 14 bases. CDR3 sequence: CSAREGARAGTDTQYF. The CDR3 DNA is TGCAGTGCTAGAGAGGGGGCTCGGGCGGGCACAGATACGCAGTATTTT.

This clonotype was detected only a few times. The chain is built from TRBV12-3 or TRBV12-4 and TRBJ2-7, with 8 bases fitting TRBD2. V shed 3 bases, J shed 2 bases, and the junction held 6 bases outside the gene matches. There are 15 residues in the CDR3. CDR3 amino acids: CASSLTGTSPYEQYF. The CDR3 bases are TGTGCCAGCAGTTTGACCGGGACTAGTCCCTACGAGCAGTACTTC.

The chain uses TRBV29-1 and TRBJ2-5, with D maybe TRBD1 (5 bases). The CDR3 is 12 residues long. Germline V gene lookup returns CDR1 SQVTM and CDR2 ANQGSEA. V was trimmed by 5 bases and J by 3 bases, leaving 10 bases between them. CDR3 protein: CSVMKGEETQYF. Written as DNA, the CDR3 is TGCAGCGTTATGAAAGGGGAAGAGACCCAGTACTTC.

The J gene is TRBJ1-1, the V gene TRBV7-9; no definite D call. Trimming took off 8 bases at V and 3 bases at J, with 16 bases between the two ends. Germline loops: CDR1 SEHNR, CDR2 FQNEAQ (reference sequence). The CDR3 sequence is 14 residues long. The chain's CDR3 is CASLSVGVDTEAFF. In DNA form, the CDR3 reads TGTGCCAGCCTCTCCGTGGGCGTGGACACTGAAGCTTTCTTT. Together with reference TRBV7-9 and TRBJ1-1, the CDR3 gives the full variable domain: DTGVSQNPRHKITKRGQNVTFRCDPISEHNRLYWYRQTLGQGPEFLTYFQNEAQLEKSRLLSDRFSAERPKGSFSTLEIQRTEQGDSAMYLCASLSVGVDTEAFFGQGTRLTVV.

The chain is built from TRBV29-1 and TRBJ2-3, with 10 bases that match TRBD1. This CDR3 has 14 amino acids. Trimming removed 4 bases from V and 4 bases from J; junction bases left unmatched: 5. CDR1 is SQVTM, CDR2 ANQGSEA, per germline. The CDR3 nucleotides read TGCAGCGTTGGCAGACAGGGGGCCGCAGATACGCAGTATTTT. As protein: CSVGRQGAADTQYF.